The 22 T cell receptor beta chains presented below share a single source sample, sequenced in a study of blood T cell repertoires in COVID-19. The data were produced by immunoSEQ multiplex PCR, yet TCRdb's version contains in-frame clones alone and is incomplete. The data contain 80,000 to 130,000 clones, about nine tenths of them singletons. Sequencing was performed on peripheral blood. These receptors were taken from a man between 65 and 80 years old with acute or convalescent COVID-19.

The chain links TRBV4-2 to TRBJ1-3, with D tentatively TRBD1 (6 bases). V was trimmed by 1 base and J by 9 bases, leaving 16 bases between them. Germline V CDR1 and CDR2: LGHNA, YNFKEQ. There are 15 residues in the CDR3. CDR3 sequence: CASSQGGDIWSTIYF. In nucleotides, the CDR3 is TGTGCCAGCAGCCAAGGAGGGGACATATGGAGCACCATATATTTT.

The rearrangement joins TRBV5-4 to TRBJ1-6, with D possibly TRBD1 on 5 matching bases. CDR3 size: 15 residues. The V gene lost 1 base and the J gene lost 7 bases, with 12 bases spanning the gap. From germline, CDR1 is SGHNT and CDR2 YYREEE (reference sequence). CDR3 nucleotide sequence: TGTGCCAGCAGCTTGAAGCAGGGTGGAAATTCACCCCTCCACTTT. Translating gives CASSLKQGGNSPLHF.

This chain joins TRBV19 and TRBJ1-2; 8 nucleotides agree with TRBD1. Per the germline V gene, CDR1 is LNHDA and CDR2 is SQIVND (reference sequence). The CDR3 covers 14 residues. Germline trimming cut 4 bases from V and 5 bases from J; bases unmatched to any gene: 6. DNA of the CDR3: TGTGCCAGTAGTACAGGGGGCCTTTTTTATGGCTACACCTTC. Translated, it gives CASSTGGLFYGYTF.

This sequence joins TRBV9 and TRBJ2-5, with 13 bases fitting TRBD2. There are 17 residues in the CDR3. Germline CDR1 reads SGDLS; CDR2 reads YYNGEE. The ends lost 6 bases at V and 4 bases at J; junction bases unmatched: 12. The CDR3 is CASTKGLAGIWGETQYF. The CDR3 coding sequence is TGTGCCAGCACCAAGGGACTAGCGGGAATATGGGGAGAGACCCAGTACTTC.

CDR3 sequence reads: CASSIGGLAREQYF. In DNA form, the CDR3 reads TGTGCCAGTAGTATTGGGGGCCTGGCACGTGAGCAGTACTTC. The chain carries TRBV19 and TRBJ2-7, with D maybe TRBD1 (6 bases). There are 14 residues in the CDR3. The V gene's germline CDR1 is LNHDA and CDR2 SQIVND (reference sequence). V lost 3 bases, J lost 7 bases, and 16 bases lay in between.

This chain links TRBV4-1 with TRBJ1-3; tentatively, D is TRBD1 (5 bases). CDR3 length equals 16 residues. Germline V gives CDR1 MGHRA, CDR2 YSYEKL. The ends were cut back, 4 bases at V and 0 bases at J, with 13 bases in the middle. CDR3 region: CASSLQDQFSGNTIYF. CDR3 nucleotide sequence: TGCGCCAGCAGCCTACAGGACCAGTTCTCTGGAAACACCATATATTTT.

This clone was counted a single time. The chain combines TRBV6-1 with TRBJ1-3; tentative D call: TRBD1 (6 bases). The CDR3 is made up of 16 amino acids. Trimming stripped 4 bases from V and 1 base from J, with 14 bases between. Per the germline V gene, CDR1 is MNHNS and CDR2 is SASEGT. CDR3 DNA sequence: TGTGCCAGCAGTGCCGATCTGACAGGATCTGGAAACACCATATATTTT. Translated: CASSADLTGSGNTIYF.

The chain carries TRBV2 and TRBJ1-6; D might be TRBD1 (6 bases). CDR3 length: 14 residues. CDR1 is SNHLY, CDR2 FYNNEI, per germline. V was cut by 6 bases and J by 10 bases, with 16 bases left in between. The CDR3 reads CASRETGLYSPLHF. The CDR3 DNA sequence: TGTGCCAGCAGGGAAACAGGGCTCTACTCACCCCTCCACTTT.

The J gene is TRBJ1-1, the V gene TRBV27, with a weak D call TRBD1 (5 bases). Looked up from germline, CDR1 is MNHEY and CDR2 is SMNVEV (reference sequence). This CDR3 has 13 residues. V lost 5 bases to trimming and J lost 1 base, with 8 bases between them. This CDR3 reads CASSPTGNTEAFF. Here the CDR3 DNA reads TGTGCCAGCAGTCCCACAGGGAACACTGAAGCTTTCTTT.

This chain joins TRBV7-9 and TRBJ1-2, with 7 nucleotides matching TRBD1. J was trimmed by 11 bases and V by 2 bases; bases with no gene match: 5. The CDR3 loop spans 12 amino acids. Germline CDR1 reads SEHNR; CDR2 reads FQNEAQ (reference sequence). This CDR3 reads CASSLLQGIYTF. Here the CDR3 DNA reads TGTGCCAGCAGCTTATTACAGGGGATTTACACCTTC.

CDR3 in DNA: TGTGCCAGCCGTAGCCCAGCGGAGCAGTACTTC. This sequence encodes CASRSPAEQYF. This chain connects TRBV11-3 to TRBJ2-7; the D is unclear. V was shortened by 8 bases and J by 7 bases, with 12 bases between the two germline ends. Germline CDR1 and CDR2: SGHNT and YENEEA. The CDR3 loop spans 11 amino acids.

This sequence joins TRBV7-3 and TRBJ2-7; no definite D call. Trimming took 2 bases from V and 5 from J, leaving 10 bases between them. This CDR3 has 13 residues. CDR1 SGHTA and CDR2 FQGTGA come from the germline V gene. This chain's CDR3 is CASSLSRQDEQYF. CDR3 nucleotides: TGTGCCAGCAGCTTATCGAGACAAGACGAGCAGTACTTC.

This chain connects TRBV21-1 to TRBJ2-1; TRBD2, the D gene given by the table, was not confirmed from the DNA. TRBV21-1 represents a pseudogene. The CDR3 is 11 amino acids. The CDR3: CASSLVNEQFF. In DNA, the CDR3 is TGTGCCAGCAGCCTCGTAAATGAGCAGTTCTTC.

The chain recombines TRBV27 with TRBJ2-1; possible D gene TRBD2, 5 bases. Germline loops: CDR1 MNHEY, CDR2 SMNVEV (reference sequence). Trimming shortened V by 4 bases and J by 2 bases, and 6 bases separated the two germline ends. This CDR3 spans 13 amino acids. CDR3 residues: CASSSSPYNEQFF. The CDR3, as DNA: TGTGCCAGCAGTTCTAGCCCCTACAATGAGCAGTTCTTC.

V usage is TRBV3-1 (or the pseudogene TRBV3-2) and J usage is TRBJ1-4, with 10 nucleotides matching TRBD1. The CDR3 contains 15 residues. Germline V gene sequence: CDR1 LGHDT, CDR2 YNNKEL (reference sequence). V gave up 3 bases and J gave up 5 bases; unmatched junction bases: 3. DNA of the CDR3: TGTGCCAGCAGCCAGACGGACAGGGGGAATGAAAAACTGTTTTTT. Its protein product is CASSQTDRGNEKLFF.

This clone was detected a few times. CDR3 bases: TGTGCTAGTGGTTTGGTACGCGGAGAGTCCTTGCGGGCAGATACGCAGTATTTT. As protein: CASGLVRGESLRADTQYF. The chain uses TRBV12-5 and TRBJ2-3; possible D gene TRBD2, 5 bases. The CDR3 spans 18 residues. Germline V gene lookup returns CDR1 LGHNT and CDR2 FRNRAP. V lost 0 bases, J lost 4 bases, and 20 bases lay in between.

CDR3 DNA: TGTGCCAGCAGTTACGACAGGGGGCGGGGCACTGAAGCTTTCTTT. Its translation is CASSYDRGRGTEAFF. J is TRBJ1-1 and V is TRBV6-5, with TRBD1 matching 10 bases. Trimming at V came to 2 bases and at J to 4 bases, leaving 4 bases not matched to a gene. This CDR3 has 15 residues. Germline V gives CDR1 MNHEY, CDR2 SVGAGI.

As regards this clone: The limits of the CDR3 on the DNA are not certain, so only TCRdb's listed CDR3 is given. The chain employs TRBV21-1 and TRBJ1-3; TRBD1, the table's D call, was not compared with the DNA. TRBV21-1 is deemed a pseudogene. The CDR3 region is 18 residues in length, termini included. The chain's CDR3 is CASSRVGTGAFSGNTIYF.

The rearrangement uses TRBV3-1 (or the pseudogene TRBV3-2) and TRBJ2-5; possible D gene TRBD1, 5 bases. V was cut by 1 base and J by 2 bases, with 14 bases left in between. The CDR3 covers 16 residues. The germline V gene has CDR1 LGHDT and CDR2 YNNKEL (reference sequence). CDR3 nucleotides: TGTGCCAGCAGCCAAGCTCTATTCCAGGGACAAGAGACCCAGTACTTC. Translating gives CASSQALFQGQETQYF.

The chain is built from TRBV19 and TRBJ2-7; 10 bases are a match to TRBD1. The V segment lost 1 base and the J segment 3 bases; nucleotides outside the gene matches: 0. Germline CDR1 LNHDA, CDR2 SQIVND (reference sequence). The CDR3 totals 14 residues. CDR3 in DNA: TGTGCCAGTAGTATAGGGACAGGGGGCTACGAGCAGTACTTC. Its translation is CASSIGTGGYEQYF.

The CDR3 protein is CASSPAPLSSYNEQFF. The CDR3 DNA is TGTGCCAGCAGCCCTGCACCCCTGAGCTCCTACAATGAGCAGTTCTTC. The chain is built from TRBV7-9 and TRBJ2-1; D is undetermined. The germline gives CDR1 SEHNR, CDR2 FQNEAQ (reference sequence). This CDR3 spans 16 amino acids. The V gene lost 5 bases and the J gene lost 0 bases, with 14 bases spanning the gap.

This chain joins TRBV5-6 and TRBJ1-3; D unclear. Trimming removed 0 bases from V and 0 bases from J, with 4 bases in between. This CDR3 is built from 14 residues. CDR1 is SGHDT and CDR2 is YYEEEE in the germline V gene. CDR3 DNA sequence: TGTGCCAGCAGCTTGGTTAGCTCTGGAAACACCATATATTTT. This sequence encodes CASSLVSSGNTIYF.